This record concerns one T cell receptor beta chain sequence. What it binds is not known. The entry originates in a study of shared clonotypes between healthy human individuals. Assay used: immunoSEQ multiplex PCR; TCRdb lists only in-frame clones, some missing. This sample has approximately 2.4 million clones, with nearly 97% found just once. Whole-study results and caveats: Only blood was sampled, and tissue TCR repertoires likely differ from blood ones.

The CDR3 runs 15 residues. Per the germline V gene, CDR1 is SGHNT and CDR2 is YYREEE (reference sequence). Losses at the gene ends were 5 bases for V and 6 bases for J; bases not matched to a gene: 8. Sequences were obtained from naive CD4+ T cells sorted from blood. The subset was: CD45RA+ positively selected. The receptor's source is a man between 18 and 29 years old in good health. The genes are TRBV5-4 and TRBJ1-5, with TRBD1 matching over 10 bases. The CDR3 is CASSPDRGLAQPQHF. The CDR3 DNA is TGTGCCAGCAGTCCTGACAGGGGGCTTGCTCAGCCCCAGCATTTT.